This is a list of T cell receptor beta chains from one sample in a study of cytomegalovirus exposure and HLA in healthy donors. Some clones are missing from TCRdb's copy, which holds only in-frame ones; the method was immunoSEQ multiplex PCR. The repertoire holds 130,000 or so clones, with around 8.5% as singletons. What was sequenced was PBMCs. The receptor source for this set is a man in his forties or fifties in good health and CMV-seronegative. CDR3s include the opening cysteine and the closing phenylalanine or tryptophan. A D gene is named only where the DNA matches it firmly. Part of the rows lack a size; the others show once, few, many or a class for expanded clones.

cdr3_nt: TGTGCCAGCAGCGTGGTGAGGGGGGGGCAGGATGAGCAGTTCTTC; cdr3_aa: CASSVVRGGQDEQFF; v_call: TRBV9; d_call: .; clone_size: .; j_call: TRBJ2-1
cdr3_nt: TGTGCCAGCAGTTTTCGCGGGGGGCCAACCTACGAGCAGTACTTC; cdr3_aa: CASSFRGGPTYEQYF; v_call: TRBV28; d_call: TRBD2; clone_size: few; j_call: TRBJ2-7
cdr3_nt: TGTGCCAGTAGTCAGGGGGGCACACCCCTCCACTTT; cdr3_aa: CASSQGGTPLHF; v_call: TRBV19; d_call: TRBD1; clone_size: .; j_call: TRBJ1-6
cdr3_nt: TGTGCCAGCAGTTCCCCGGACAGAGAGACCCAGTACTTC; cdr3_aa: CASSSPDRETQYF; v_call: TRBV27; d_call: .; clone_size: .; j_call: TRBJ2-5
cdr3_nt: TGTGCCAGCAGCTTAGCGCCCCCTGGGACTTTTACCTACAATGAGCAGTTCTTC; cdr3_aa: CASSLAPPGTFTYNEQFF; v_call: TRBV7-6; d_call: .; clone_size: .; j_call: TRBJ2-1
cdr3_nt: TGTGCCAGCAGCTTGGACAGGAACACCGGGGAGCTGTTTTTT; cdr3_aa: CASSLDRNTGELFF; v_call: TRBV5-4; d_call: .; clone_size: .; j_call: TRBJ2-2
cdr3_nt: TGTGCCAGCAGCAGTACGGGACAGACGAACACTGAAGCTTTCTTT; cdr3_aa: CASSSTGQTNTEAFF; v_call: TRBV5-4; d_call: TRBD1; clone_size: .; j_call: TRBJ1-1
cdr3_nt: TGTGCCAGCAGTTCGGGACAGGGAAGGGTTGGGGCCAACGTCCTGACTTTC; cdr3_aa: CASSSGQGRVGANVLTF; v_call: TRBV27; d_call: TRBD1; clone_size: few; j_call: TRBJ2-6
cdr3_nt: TGTGCCAGCAGCGTAGGAGCTAGCGGGGGGGCAGATACGCAGTATTTT; cdr3_aa: CASSVGASGGADTQYF; v_call: TRBV9; d_call: TRBD2; clone_size: .; j_call: TRBJ2-3
cdr3_nt: TGTGCCAGCGCGGCTAGCGGGGGTGCAGATACGCAGTATTTT; cdr3_aa: CASAASGGADTQYF; v_call: TRBV7-3; d_call: TRBD2; clone_size: few; j_call: TRBJ2-3
cdr3_nt: TGTGCCATCAGTGAAGGGGGTGGGAATCAGCCCCAGCATTTT; cdr3_aa: CAISEGGGNQPQHF; v_call: TRBV10-3; d_call: .; clone_size: few; j_call: TRBJ1-5
cdr3_nt: TGCGCCAGCAGCCAAGCACTGGGCTGGATTGAAAAACTGTTTTTT; cdr3_aa: CASSQALGWIEKLFF; v_call: TRBV4-1; d_call: .; clone_size: .; j_call: TRBJ1-4
cdr3_nt: TGCGCCAGCAGTGTGGGACAGGGGGCGATGAACACTGAAGCTTTCTTT; cdr3_aa: CASSVGQGAMNTEAFF; v_call: TRBV5-1; d_call: TRBD1; clone_size: .; j_call: TRBJ1-1
cdr3_nt: TGCGCCAGCAGCCAAGAACAGGCAGATGGCGAGCAGTACTTC; cdr3_aa: CASSQEQADGEQYF; v_call: TRBV4-1; d_call: .; clone_size: .; j_call: TRBJ2-7
cdr3_nt: TGTGCCAGCTCACCGACTAGCGCTGAGCAGTTCTTC; cdr3_aa: CASSPTSAEQFF; v_call: TRBV18; d_call: TRBD2; clone_size: few; j_call: TRBJ2-1
cdr3_nt: TGCGCCAGCAGCCAGACAGGGGCCAGCACAGATACGCAGTATTTT; cdr3_aa: CASSQTGASTDTQYF; v_call: TRBV5-1; d_call: TRBD1; clone_size: .; j_call: TRBJ2-3
cdr3_nt: TGTGCCAGTAGTAAGACGACGGGGAACGTCGAAGGCTACACCTTC; cdr3_aa: CASSKTTGNVEGYTF; v_call: TRBV19; d_call: .; clone_size: .; j_call: TRBJ1-2
cdr3_nt: TGTGCCAGCAGCGTAAGCCCCCCCCTTGACAGGCTCTATGGCTACACCTTC; cdr3_aa: CASSVSPPLDRLYGYTF; v_call: TRBV9; d_call: .; clone_size: few; j_call: TRBJ1-2
cdr3_nt: TGTGCCACGACTAGCGGGGTCACAGATACGCAGTATTTT; cdr3_aa: CATTSGVTDTQYF; v_call: TRBV7-9; d_call: TRBD2; clone_size: .; j_call: TRBJ2-3
cdr3_nt: TGTGCCACCACCACCCGGGACAGGGTTCCAGATACGCAGTATTTT; cdr3_aa: CATTTRDRVPDTQYF; v_call: TRBV5-4; d_call: TRBD1; clone_size: few; j_call: TRBJ2-3
cdr3_nt: TGTGCCAGCAGCTCTGGGACTAGCACAGATACGCAGTATTTT; cdr3_aa: CASSSGTSTDTQYF; v_call: TRBV11-3; d_call: .; clone_size: .; j_call: TRBJ2-3
cdr3_nt: TGTGCCAGCAGCTTGGACCCTGGGACACTGAACACCGGGGAGCTGTTTTTT; cdr3_aa: CASSLDPGTLNTGELFF; v_call: TRBV5-6; d_call: .; clone_size: .; j_call: TRBJ2-2
cdr3_nt: TGCGCCAGCAGCCCCGTGGGACAGGTGGGCTATGGCTACACCTTC; cdr3_aa: CASSPVGQVGYGYTF; v_call: TRBV4-3; d_call: TRBD1; clone_size: few; j_call: TRBJ1-2
cdr3_nt: TGTGCCAGCAGCTTAGGTAATTCCCCCCTCCACTTT; cdr3_aa: CASSLGNSPLHF; v_call: TRBV13; d_call: .; clone_size: few; j_call: TRBJ1-6
cdr3_nt: TGTGCCAGTAGTATAGGACGCCGGGAGGAAAAACTGTTTTTT; cdr3_aa: CASSIGRREEKLFF; v_call: TRBV19; d_call: .; clone_size: few; j_call: TRBJ1-4
cdr3_nt: TGCGCCAGCAGCTTAATCGGTAGCGGGGCTGAGACCCAGTACTTC; cdr3_aa: CASSLIGSGAETQYF; v_call: TRBV5-1; d_call: TRBD2; clone_size: few; j_call: TRBJ2-5
cdr3_nt: TGTGCCAGCAGCGTAGATATAGCCGCCGAGACCCAGTACTTC; cdr3_aa: CASSVDIAAETQYF; v_call: TRBV9; d_call: .; clone_size: .; j_call: TRBJ2-5
cdr3_nt: TGTGCCAGCAGCTTTCTAGCGACCTACGAGCAGTACTTC; cdr3_aa: CASSFLATYEQYF; v_call: TRBV5-6; d_call: .; clone_size: .; j_call: TRBJ2-7
cdr3_nt: TGTGCCAGCAGTATTCCCGGGACAGCGAACACTGAAGCTTTCTTT; cdr3_aa: CASSIPGTANTEAFF; v_call: TRBV28; d_call: TRBD1; clone_size: .; j_call: TRBJ1-1
cdr3_nt: TGTGCCAGCAGTGAACCTACAGGGGGCCTGAACACTGAAGCTTTCTTT; cdr3_aa: CASSEPTGGLNTEAFF; v_call: TRBV2; d_call: TRBD1; clone_size: .; j_call: TRBJ1-1
cdr3_nt: TGCGCCAGCAGCTTCGGGGGGGCCTACGAGCAGTACTTC; cdr3_aa: CASSFGGAYEQYF; v_call: TRBV5-1; d_call: TRBD2; clone_size: few; j_call: TRBJ2-7
cdr3_nt: TGTGCCAGCAGCCCAAGAGGCTCGGGGGGCCCAACAGATACGCAGTATTTT; cdr3_aa: CASSPRGSGGPTDTQYF; v_call: TRBV7-6; d_call: .; clone_size: .; j_call: TRBJ2-3
cdr3_nt: TGTGCCAGCATCCCTGACCACAGGCGACACAATGAGCAGTTCTTC; cdr3_aa: CASIPDHRRHNEQFF; v_call: TRBV7-9; d_call: .; clone_size: few; j_call: TRBJ2-1
cdr3_nt: TGTGCCAGCAGTGAAGGGACAGGGGGTTGGACCGGGGAGCTGTTTTTT; cdr3_aa: CASSEGTGGWTGELFF; v_call: TRBV6-1; d_call: TRBD1; clone_size: .; j_call: TRBJ2-2
cdr3_nt: TGCAGCGCTGGGACAGGGGGCGCCTATGGAGGCTACGAGCAGTACTTC; cdr3_aa: CSAGTGGAYGGYEQYF; v_call: TRBV29-1; d_call: TRBD1; clone_size: few; j_call: TRBJ2-7
cdr3_nt: TGTGCCAGCAGTTCTAGCGGGGGTTACAATGAGCAGTTCTTC; cdr3_aa: CASSSSGGYNEQFF; v_call: TRBV7-9; d_call: TRBD2; clone_size: .; j_call: TRBJ2-1
cdr3_nt: TGTGCCAGCACCGAGGACAGGATCGGGCTTCAGCCCCAGCATTTT; cdr3_aa: CASTEDRIGLQPQHF; v_call: TRBV2; d_call: TRBD1; clone_size: .; j_call: TRBJ1-5
cdr3_nt: TGTGCCAGCAGCTCCTGGGCGGGTAGCAATCAGCCCCAGCATTTT; cdr3_aa: CASSSWAGSNQPQHF; v_call: TRBV7-9; d_call: .; clone_size: few; j_call: TRBJ1-5
cdr3_nt: TGTGCCAGCAGTCCCCCGTACCAAGAGACCCAGTACTTC; cdr3_aa: CASSPPYQETQYF; v_call: TRBV12-1; d_call: .; clone_size: .; j_call: TRBJ2-5
cdr3_nt: TGCGCCAGCAGCACAGGACAGGGGACGTACGAGCAGTACTTC; cdr3_aa: CASSTGQGTYEQYF; v_call: TRBV5-1; d_call: TRBD1; clone_size: .; j_call: TRBJ2-7
cdr3_nt: TGTGCCAGCAGTTCGACAGGGAGTCAGCCCCAGCATTTT; cdr3_aa: CASSSTGSQPQHF; v_call: TRBV6-5; d_call: TRBD1; clone_size: few; j_call: TRBJ1-5
cdr3_nt: TGTGCCAGCAGCGGGACTAGCGGGGGTGAGCAGTTCTTC; cdr3_aa: CASSGTSGGEQFF; v_call: TRBV9; d_call: TRBD2; clone_size: few; j_call: TRBJ2-1
cdr3_nt: TGTGCCAGCAGTGAAACGGGGGACAATCAGCCCCAGCATTTT; cdr3_aa: CASSETGDNQPQHF; v_call: TRBV6-1; d_call: .; clone_size: .; j_call: TRBJ1-5
cdr3_nt: TGTGCCAGCAGTTTGCCGGGGGCCTACGAGCAGTACTTC; cdr3_aa: CASSLPGAYEQYF; v_call: TRBV28; d_call: .; clone_size: .; j_call: TRBJ2-7
cdr3_nt: TGTGCCAGCAGTCCCTCCCACGGCGGGGAAGAGGAGCAGTACTTC; cdr3_aa: CASSPSHGGEEEQYF; v_call: TRBV25-1; d_call: .; clone_size: .; j_call: TRBJ2-7
cdr3_nt: TGTGCCAGCAGCTTGGGCAGGGGCGTCTATGGCTACACCTTC; cdr3_aa: CASSLGRGVYGYTF; v_call: TRBV5-6; d_call: .; clone_size: .; j_call: TRBJ1-2
cdr3_nt: TGCGCCAGCAGTCTGGGGACAGAAGCGGCTAACTATGGCTACACCTTC; cdr3_aa: CASSLGTEAANYGYTF; v_call: TRBV5-1; d_call: TRBD1; clone_size: .; j_call: TRBJ1-2
cdr3_nt: TGTGCCTGGGGAGGGACAGGGTCTACTTCACCCCTCCACTTT; cdr3_aa: CAWGGTGSTSPLHF; v_call: TRBV30; d_call: TRBD1; clone_size: .; j_call: TRBJ1-6
cdr3_nt: TGCGCCAGCAGCTTCAGTTTAGGCGGGAACACAGATACGCAGTATTTT; cdr3_aa: CASSFSLGGNTDTQYF; v_call: TRBV5-1; d_call: .; clone_size: few; j_call: TRBJ2-3
cdr3_nt: TGTGCCAGCAGCTTAGGAGTGACCGGGAGCACAGATACGCAGTATTTT; cdr3_aa: CASSLGVTGSTDTQYF; v_call: TRBV11-3; d_call: .; clone_size: few; j_call: TRBJ2-3
cdr3_nt: TGTGCCACCAGCAGAGATAGTTACGCATCTGGGGCCAACGTCCTGACTTTC; cdr3_aa: CATSRDSYASGANVLTF; v_call: TRBV15; d_call: .; clone_size: .; j_call: TRBJ2-6
cdr3_nt: TGTGCCAGCAGCCTAAAGCGGTCAGGGGCTGAGCAGTTCTTC; cdr3_aa: CASSLKRSGAEQFF; v_call: TRBV11-3; d_call: .; clone_size: few; j_call: TRBJ2-1
cdr3_nt: TGCGCCAGCAGCTTGGGGACAGGGGTTACAAGCGGCTACACCTTC; cdr3_aa: CASSLGTGVTSGYTF; v_call: TRBV5-1; d_call: TRBD1; clone_size: .; j_call: TRBJ1-2
cdr3_nt: TGTGCCAGTAGTACTACTTGGACAGGGGGAATCCAGCCCCAGCATTTT; cdr3_aa: CASSTTWTGGIQPQHF; v_call: TRBV19; d_call: TRBD1; clone_size: .; j_call: TRBJ1-5